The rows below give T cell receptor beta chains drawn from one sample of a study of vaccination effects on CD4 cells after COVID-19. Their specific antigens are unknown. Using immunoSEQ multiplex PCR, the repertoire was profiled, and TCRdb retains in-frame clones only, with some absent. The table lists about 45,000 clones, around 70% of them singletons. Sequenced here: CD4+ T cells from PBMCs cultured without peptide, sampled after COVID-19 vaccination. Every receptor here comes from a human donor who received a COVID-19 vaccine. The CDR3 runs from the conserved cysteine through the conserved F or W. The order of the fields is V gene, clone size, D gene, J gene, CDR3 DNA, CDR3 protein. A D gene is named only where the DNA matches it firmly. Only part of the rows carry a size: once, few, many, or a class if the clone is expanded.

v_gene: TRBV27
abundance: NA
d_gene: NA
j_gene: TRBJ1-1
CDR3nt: TGTGCCAGCAGTTTACAGGGAAGGACTGAAGCTTTCTTT
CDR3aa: CASSLQGRTEAFF

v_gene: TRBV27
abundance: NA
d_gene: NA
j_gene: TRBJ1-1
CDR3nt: TGTGCCAGCAGTAAATGGACGCGTATGCCTGAAGCTTTCTTT
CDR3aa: CASSKWTRMPEAFF

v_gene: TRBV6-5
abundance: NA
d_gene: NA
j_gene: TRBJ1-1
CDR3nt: TGTGCCAGCCGGCCTTCGGACAGCCTGAACGAAGCTTTCTTT
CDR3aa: CASRPSDSLNEAFF

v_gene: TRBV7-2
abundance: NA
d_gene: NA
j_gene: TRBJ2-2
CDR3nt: TGTGCCAGCAGCTCGGTCATAGGGAACACCGGGGAGCTGTTTTTT
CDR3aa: CASSSVIGNTGELFF

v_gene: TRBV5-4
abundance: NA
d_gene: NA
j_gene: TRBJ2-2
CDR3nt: TGTGCCAGCAGCTTGGGTTTCGGAGAGCTGTTTTTT
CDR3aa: CASSLGFGELFF

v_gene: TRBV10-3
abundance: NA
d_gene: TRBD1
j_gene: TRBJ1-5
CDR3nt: TGTGCCATCAGTGAGTCGAAGGGACAGGTGTCTTATAGCAATCAGCCCCAGCATTTT
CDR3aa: CAISESKGQVSYSNQPQHF

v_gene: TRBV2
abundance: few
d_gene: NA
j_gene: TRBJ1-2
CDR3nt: TGTGCCAGCAGCCGACAGGTCTTTAACTATGGCTACACCTTC
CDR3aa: CASSRQVFNYGYTF

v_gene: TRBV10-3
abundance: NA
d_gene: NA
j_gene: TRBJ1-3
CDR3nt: TGTGCCATCAGTGATAGGGGTCCCGGGATCACCATATATTTT
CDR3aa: CAISDRGPGITIYF

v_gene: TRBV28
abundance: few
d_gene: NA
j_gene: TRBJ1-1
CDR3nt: TGTGCCAGCAGTTTATTATCGGGGTTGCACACTGAAGCTTTCTTT
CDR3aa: CASSLLSGLHTEAFF

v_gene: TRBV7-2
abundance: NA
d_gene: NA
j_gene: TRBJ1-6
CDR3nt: TGTGCCAGCAGCTTAGCGGGGGAGGGGCATTCACCCCTCCACTTT
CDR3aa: CASSLAGEGHSPLHF

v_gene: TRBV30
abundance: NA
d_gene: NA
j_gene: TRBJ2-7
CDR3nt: TGTGCCTGGAGTGTACAGGGATTGGGCGAGCAGTACTTC
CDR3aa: CAWSVQGLGEQYF

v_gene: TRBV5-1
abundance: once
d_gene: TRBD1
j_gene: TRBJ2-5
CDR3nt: TGCGCCAGCAGCTTTGGGACAGGGATACGAGAGACCCAGTACTTC
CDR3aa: CASSFGTGIRETQYF

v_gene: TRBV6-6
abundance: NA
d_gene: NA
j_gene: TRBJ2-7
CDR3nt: TGTGCCAGCGGTAAAAGTACAGGGTTCTACGAGCAGTACTTC
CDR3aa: CASGKSTGFYEQYF

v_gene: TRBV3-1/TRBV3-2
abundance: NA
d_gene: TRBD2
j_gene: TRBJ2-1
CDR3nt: TGTGCCAGCATGCCTAGCGGGAGCCACAATGAGCAGTTCTTC
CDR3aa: CASMPSGSHNEQFF

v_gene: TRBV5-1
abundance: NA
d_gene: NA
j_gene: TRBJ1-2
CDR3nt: TGCGCCAGCAGCCTGGACATCCAATATGGCTACACCTTC
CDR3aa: CASSLDIQYGYTF

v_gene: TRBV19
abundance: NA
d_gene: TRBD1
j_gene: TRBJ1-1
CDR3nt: TGTGCCAGTAGCAGCCAAGGACGTCGAGGACAGGGGTACACTGAAGCTTTCTTT
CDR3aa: CASSSQGRRGQGYTEAFF

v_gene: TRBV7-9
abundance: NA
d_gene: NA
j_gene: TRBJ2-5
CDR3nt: TGTGCCAGCAGCTCTTCCCTGACGGGCCAAGAGACCCAGTACTTC
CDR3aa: CASSSSLTGQETQYF

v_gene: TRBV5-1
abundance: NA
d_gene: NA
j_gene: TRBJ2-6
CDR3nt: TGCGCCAGCAGCATCGCAGGGTCCTCTGGGGCCAACGTCCTGACTTTC
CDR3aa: CASSIAGSSGANVLTF

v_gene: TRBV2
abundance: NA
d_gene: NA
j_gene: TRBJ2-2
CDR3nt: TGTGCCAGCAGTGAAGTCCAAGGCGGGGAGCTGTTTTTT
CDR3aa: CASSEVQGGELFF

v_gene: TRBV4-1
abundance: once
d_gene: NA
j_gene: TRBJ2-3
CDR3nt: TGCGCCAGCAGCCAAGCGTTACGGGAAGATACGCAGTATTTT
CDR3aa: CASSQALREDTQYF

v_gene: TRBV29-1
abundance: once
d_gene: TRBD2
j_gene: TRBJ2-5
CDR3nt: TGCAGCGCCCCGACTAGCGGGGGGGCCGAGACCCAGTACTTC
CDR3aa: CSAPTSGGAETQYF

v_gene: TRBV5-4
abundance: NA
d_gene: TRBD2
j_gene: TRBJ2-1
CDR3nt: TGTGCCAGCAGCTTGGGGGGACTAGACACCTACAATGAGCAGTTCTTC
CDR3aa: CASSLGGLDTYNEQFF

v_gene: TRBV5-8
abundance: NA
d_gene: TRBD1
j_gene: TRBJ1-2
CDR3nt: TGTGCCAGCAGCTTGGTCAGGGGGAATGACATCTTTGGCTACACCTTC
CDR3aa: CASSLVRGNDIFGYTF

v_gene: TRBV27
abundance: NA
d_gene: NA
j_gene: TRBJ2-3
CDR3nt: TGTGCCAGCAGTTTCAGGACAGGCACAGATACGCAGTATTTT
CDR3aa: CASSFRTGTDTQYF

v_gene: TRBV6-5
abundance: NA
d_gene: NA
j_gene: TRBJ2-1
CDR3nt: TGTGCCAGCAGTTTATTCCCTTTAGCCTCCTACAATGAGCAGTTCTTC
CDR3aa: CASSLFPLASYNEQFF

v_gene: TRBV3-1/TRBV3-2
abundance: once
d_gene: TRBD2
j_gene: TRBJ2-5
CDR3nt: TGTGCCAGCAGCCAAGATTTGAGCGGGGGTAAAGAGACCCAGTACTTC
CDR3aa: CASSQDLSGGKETQYF

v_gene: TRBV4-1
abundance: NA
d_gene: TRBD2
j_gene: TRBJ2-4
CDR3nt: TGCGCCAGCAGCCAAGGACGGGCGGGGGGGCAGGCCAAAAACATTCAGTACTTC
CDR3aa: CASSQGRAGGQAKNIQYF

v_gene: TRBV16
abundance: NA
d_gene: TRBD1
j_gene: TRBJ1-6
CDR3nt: TGTGCCAGCAGCCAATCGATTTTTAGTTGGAGACAGGGCGGTACGTCCGTAAATTCACCCCTCCACTTT
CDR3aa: CASSQSIFSWRQGGTSVNSPLHF

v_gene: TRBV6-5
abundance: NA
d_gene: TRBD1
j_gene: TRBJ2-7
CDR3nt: TGTGCCAGCAGTTACCACCTGGGACAGGGCTACGAGCAGTACTTC
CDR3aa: CASSYHLGQGYEQYF

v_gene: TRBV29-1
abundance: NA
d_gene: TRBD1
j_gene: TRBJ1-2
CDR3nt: TGCAGCACCCGACAGGGCGAATCTTATGGCTACACCTTC
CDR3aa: CSTRQGESYGYTF

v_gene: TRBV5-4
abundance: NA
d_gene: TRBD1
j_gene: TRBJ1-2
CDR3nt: TGTGCCAGCAGCGACAGGCGCACAGGGGGCGGTGGCTACACCTTC
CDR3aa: CASSDRRTGGGGYTF

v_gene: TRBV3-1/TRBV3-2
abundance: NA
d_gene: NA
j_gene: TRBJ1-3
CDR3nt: TGTGCCAGCAGCCAAGACATTCAGATTTTGTCCGGAAACACCATATATTTT
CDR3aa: CASSQDIQILSGNTIYF

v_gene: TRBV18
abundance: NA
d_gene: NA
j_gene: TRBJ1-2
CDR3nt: TGTGCCAGCTCACCTACAGGCGAGTATGGCTACACCTTC
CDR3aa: CASSPTGEYGYTF

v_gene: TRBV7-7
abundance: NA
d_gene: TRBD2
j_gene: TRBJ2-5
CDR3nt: TGTGCCAGCAGCCCCGGCAGACTAGCGGGAGCCCAAGAGACCCAGTACTTC
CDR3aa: CASSPGRLAGAQETQYF

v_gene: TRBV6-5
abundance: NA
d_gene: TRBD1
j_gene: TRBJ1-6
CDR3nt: TGTGCCAGCAGTTACTCTGGGACAGGGCATTCACCCCTCCACTTT
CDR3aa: CASSYSGTGHSPLHF

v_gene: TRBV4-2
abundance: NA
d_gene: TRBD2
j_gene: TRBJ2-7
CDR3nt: TGTGCCAGCAGCCGAGACGGGGGCGGGGGGGTCTTTTACGAGCAGTACTTC
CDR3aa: CASSRDGGGGVFYEQYF

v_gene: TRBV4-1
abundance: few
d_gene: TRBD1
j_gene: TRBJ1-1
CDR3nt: TGCGCCAGCAGCCAAGATCAGGACAGGGATAGCACTGAAGCTTTCTTT
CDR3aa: CASSQDQDRDSTEAFF

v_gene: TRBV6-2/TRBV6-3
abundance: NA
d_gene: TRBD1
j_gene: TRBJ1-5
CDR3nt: TGTGCCAGCAGCCCGGGACAGTTGAATCAGCCCCAGCATTTT
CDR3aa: CASSPGQLNQPQHF

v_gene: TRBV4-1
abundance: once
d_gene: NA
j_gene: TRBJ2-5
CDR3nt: TGCGCCAGCAGCCAAGTCCTGGGGGGGGCCGGCCAAGAGACCCAGTACTTC
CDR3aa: CASSQVLGGAGQETQYF

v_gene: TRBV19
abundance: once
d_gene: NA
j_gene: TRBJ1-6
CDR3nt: TGTGCCAGTAGGGAGATCCAGCTAAGGATTCGACCCCTCCACTTT
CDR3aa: CASREIQLRIRPLHF